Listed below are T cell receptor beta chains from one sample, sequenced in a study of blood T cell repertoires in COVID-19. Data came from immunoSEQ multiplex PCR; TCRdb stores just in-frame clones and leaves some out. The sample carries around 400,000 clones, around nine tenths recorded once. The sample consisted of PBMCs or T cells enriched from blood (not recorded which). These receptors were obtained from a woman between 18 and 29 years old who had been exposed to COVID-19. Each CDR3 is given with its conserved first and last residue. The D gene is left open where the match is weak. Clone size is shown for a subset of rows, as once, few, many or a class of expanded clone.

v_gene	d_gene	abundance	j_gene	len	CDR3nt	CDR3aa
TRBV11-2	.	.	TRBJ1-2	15	TGTGCCAGCAGCTTAGGTTGGGGGCCAAACTATGGCTACACCTTC	CASSLGWGPNYGYTF
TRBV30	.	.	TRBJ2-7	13	TGTGCCTGGAACGAGGGTACCCCCGGCGAGCAGTACTTC	CAWNEGTPGEQYF
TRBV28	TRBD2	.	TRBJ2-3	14	TGTGCCAGCAGTTTGGGGGACTATCGAAATACGCAGTATTTT	CASSLGDYRNTQYF
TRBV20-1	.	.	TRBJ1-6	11	TGCAGTGCGCCCGGAGGATCACCCCTCCACTTT	CSAPGGSPLHF
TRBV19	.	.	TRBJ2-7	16	TGTGCCAGTAGTCCGGCGGGTGCCGGATCTTCCTACGAGCAGTACTTC	CASSPAGAGSSYEQYF
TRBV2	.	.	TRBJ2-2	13	TGTGCCAGCAATGCGGGACGGACCGGGGAGCTGTTTTTT	CASNAGRTGELFF
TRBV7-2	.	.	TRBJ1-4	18	TGTGCCAGCAGCTTAGATTCGATAGGGGGATCAACTAATGAAAAACTGTTTTTT	CASSLDSIGGSTNEKLFF
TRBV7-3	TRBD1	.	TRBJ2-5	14	TGTGCCAGCAGCCTCTATGGGACAGGGGAGACCCAGTACTTC	CASSLYGTGETQYF
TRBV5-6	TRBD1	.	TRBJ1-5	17	TGTGCCAGCAGCTTGGGTGGGGGCAGGGGGATAGGTCAGCCCCAGCATTTT	CASSLGGGRGIGQPQHF
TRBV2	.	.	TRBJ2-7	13	TGTGCCAGAGGAGTTCCAAGCTCCTACGAGCAGTACTTC	CARGVPSSYEQYF
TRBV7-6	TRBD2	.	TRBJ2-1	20	TGTGCCAGCAGCTTCCGCGGAGCGGGAGGGCCCCGGTTCGCCTACAATGAGCAGTTCTTC	CASSFRGAGGPRFAYNEQFF
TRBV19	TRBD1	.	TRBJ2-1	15	TGTGCCACTAAGCAGCCCGGGACAGGGAACAATGAGCAGTTCTTC	CATKQPGTGNNEQFF
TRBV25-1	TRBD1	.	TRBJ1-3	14	TGTGCCAGCAGGGGACAGGGGGATGGAAACACCATATATTTT	CASRGQGDGNTIYF
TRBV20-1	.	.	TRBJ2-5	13	TGCAGTGCTAGTGTATGGAGTACAGAGACCCAGTACTTC	CSASVWSTETQYF
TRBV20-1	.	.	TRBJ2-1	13	TGCAGTGCTAGTATCCAGGCCCTCAATGAGCAGTTCTTC	CSASIQALNEQFF
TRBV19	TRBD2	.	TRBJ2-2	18	TGTGCCAGTACCACTAGCGGGAGGGCCTTTTGGTACACCGGGGAGCTGTTTTTT	CASTTSGRAFWYTGELFF
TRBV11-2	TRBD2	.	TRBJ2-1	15	TGTGCCAGCAGCCAGGAGCGGGAAGGCTACAATGAGCAGTTCTTC	CASSQEREGYNEQFF
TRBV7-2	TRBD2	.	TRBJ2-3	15	TGTGCCAGCAGCTTCCATAGCGGGAGAACAGATACGCAGTATTTT	CASSFHSGRTDTQYF
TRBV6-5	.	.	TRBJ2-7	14	TGTGCCAGCAGTTACTCCCTCGGGGCGGGGGAGCAGTACTTC	CASSYSLGAGEQYF
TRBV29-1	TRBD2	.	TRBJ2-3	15	TGCAGCGTTGAAGGGACTAGCGGGCTTGCAGATACGCAGTATTTT	CSVEGTSGLADTQYF
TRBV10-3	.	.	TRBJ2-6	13	TGTGCCATCAGTTCCGCTGGGGCCAACGTCCTGACTTTC	CAISSAGANVLTF
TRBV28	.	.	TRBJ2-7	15	TGTGCCAGCAGGCCTTCGAGGCAGGGCAAGTACGAGCAGTACTTC	CASRPSRQGKYEQYF
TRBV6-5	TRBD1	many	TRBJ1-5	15	TGTGCCAGCAGGTACTCAGGGACAGGGAATCAGCCCCAGCATTTT	CASRYSGTGNQPQHF
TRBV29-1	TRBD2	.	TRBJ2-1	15	TGCAGCGTTGACGGGCGGGAGAGCTCCTACAATGAGCAGTTCTTC	CSVDGRESSYNEQFF